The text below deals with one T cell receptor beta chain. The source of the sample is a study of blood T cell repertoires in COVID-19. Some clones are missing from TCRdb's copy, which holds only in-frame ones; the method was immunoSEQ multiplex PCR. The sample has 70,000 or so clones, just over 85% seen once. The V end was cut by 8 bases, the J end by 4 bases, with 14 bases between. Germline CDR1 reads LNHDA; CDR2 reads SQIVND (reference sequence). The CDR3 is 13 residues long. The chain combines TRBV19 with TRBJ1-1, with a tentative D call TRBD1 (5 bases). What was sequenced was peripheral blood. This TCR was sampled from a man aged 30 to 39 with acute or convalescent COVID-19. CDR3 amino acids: CASSPRVGTEAFF. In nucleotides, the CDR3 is TGTGCCAGTTCACCCAGGGTCGGCACTGAAGCTTTCTTT.